This entry describes one T cell receptor (beta chain). Its antigen is currently unknown. The data are from a study of vaccination effects on CD4 cells after COVID-19. Looking at the study overall: Following the second dose by a median of 72 days, the post-vaccine samples were obtained.

The ViraFEST assay expanded antigen-specific CD4+ T cells with viral peptide pools before sequencing. Researchers isolated CD4+ T cells once about eleven days of culture had elapsed. Two-dose BNT162b2 or mRNA-1273 vaccination was given to participants. Nobody among the vaccine recipients had prior SARS-CoV-2 infection (nucleocapsid antibodies were negative). On days 3 and 7, fresh IL-2 medium replaced half the medium. Clones were read by immunoSEQ multiplex PCR, and TCRdb kept only the in-frame ones, dropping some. Of approximately 74,000 clones listed, over 75% are singletons. The germline V and J ends were trimmed by 1 base and 10 bases, with 11 bases remaining between them. Per the germline V gene, CDR1 is MDHEN and CDR2 is SYDVKM. The CDR3 length is 13 residues.

J is TRBJ1-5 and V is TRBV28; a weak D match, TRBD1 (6 bases). The receptor comes from a human donor who received a COVID-19 vaccine. The sequencing here drew on CD4+ T cells from PBMCs cultured with HCoV-OC43 spike peptides, taken after COVID-19 vaccination. The subset was: HCoV-OC43 spike overlapping peptide pool stimulation. The CDR3 DNA sequence: TGTGCCAGCAGTTTATCTTCGGGGGGCCCCCAGCATTTT. Amino acids: CASSLSSGGPQHF.